This T cell receptor beta chain was captured by sequencing in a study of blood T cell repertoires in COVID-19. CDR1 and CDR2 from the germline V gene are MNHNY and SVGAGI (reference sequence). Trimming shortened V by 2 bases and J by 0 bases, and 7 bases separated the two germline ends. This CDR3 region has 15 residues. Clones were sequenced by immunoSEQ multiplex PCR, and TCRdb holds only the in-frame ones, with some missing. The sample shows about 240,000 clones, about nine tenths of them seen only once. This chain links TRBV6-6 with TRBJ2-2; the D gene is possibly TRBD1 (5 bases). Sequencing used peripheral blood. This TCR derives from a man in his sixties who had recovered from COVID-19. The CDR3 DNA reads as TGTGCCAGCAGTTACCAGGGATCGAACACCGGGGAGCTGTTTTTT. Translation: CASSYQGSNTGELFF.